This T cell receptor (beta chain) is drawn from a study of T cell responses to AZD1222 COVID-19 vaccine (dated by TCRdb to 2020 to 2023). For the wider study: A total of approximately 240 trial participants underwent TCR sequencing, of whom about 210 had received two doses of AZD1222 and approximately 25 had received two doses of the MenACWY control vaccine. Trial participants were enrolled by age into subgroups of 18-55, 56-69 and 70-plus years, and 148, 28 and 57 TCR-sequenced participants, respectively, were included in these subgroups. The paper's findings and limits, for the study overall: Epitopes outside the regions mutated in the B.1.351 and B.1.1.7 variants were reportedly recognized by nearly half of the unique spike-specific TCRs. A significant rise in spike-specific TCR breadth and depth was observed after two AZD1222 doses relative to day 0 and relative to MenACWY recipients. Conclusions about previously exposed vaccinees are limited because only a handful of AZD1222 recipients were SARS-CoV-2 seropositive at baseline. The 56-69-year group was small, and its depth increase did not reach significance, likely because of low power. CD4 TCRs associated with the vaccine covered the entire spike protein, and the dominant responses were in regions 160-218 and 743-854. No day 14 peak-response samples were available, so repertoires were characterized only after the peak T cell response. Most participants were white British and females outnumbered males, and the authors suggested that clonal diversity may have been underestimated.

The CDR3 regions of human TCRbeta chains were subjected to immunosequencing. For the original study's pipeline: Repertoire TCRs were matched against a reference library of SARS-CoV-2-specific TCRs generated with the MIRA antigen-specificity platform. Breadth was defined as the fraction of unique TCRs that were SARS-CoV-2-associated, and depth was defined as the fraction of total T cells that were SARS-CoV-2-associated. Using the MIRA data, each spike-specific TCR was assigned both to the spike region to which the TCR was reactive and to a CD4 or CD8 class. Log10-transformed breadth and depth values were compared by one-way ANOVA with Sidak's multiple comparisons tests. Imported from immuneACCESS, the table was reduced by TCRdb to in-frame sequences with V and J called. These copies leave out some clones; in studies compared against another copy, an unresolved V gene accounts for under half, and the cause of the remainder is not known. V and J calls and clone size are given by that table; D and trimming were obtained from the DNA. This sample holds tens of thousands of clones; approximately 90% were observed only once. The ten largest account for 9.5% to 11% of the sample.

Worth noting for this clone: This clone's antigen is unknown. The input lacks base qualities; no much larger clone sits a single base away.

The intended sense of this specimen's time point label: about 28 days (+/-7) after the second vaccine dose. Because spike-specific TCR depth and breadth did not differ between the two schedules, AZD1222 recipients who got a second dose at roughly 4 weeks were pooled with those who got a second dose at roughly 12 weeks. The vaccinee samples were drawn from two UK trials, COV001 and COV002, one of which was a single-blind randomized controlled phase 2/3 trial testing AZD1222 (ChAdOx1 nCoV-19) in healthy adults. Trial participant PBMC samples were collected at day 0 and day 28 after the second dose for TCRbeta chain sequencing. The source material was peripheral blood, sampled 28 days after the second AZD1222 dose. This TCR came from an adult who received the AZD1222 COVID-19 vaccine.

Here is the DNA: TGTGCCAGCAGTCGACAGGGAAGGAGGGGATCTTCACCCCTCCACTTT. This translates into CASSRQGRRGSSPLHF. Here the chain combines TRBV13 and TRBJ1-6; TRBD1 agrees with 7 junctional bases. Looking up the germline V gene (reference sequence) yields CDR1 PRHDT and CDR2 FYEKMQ. From its cysteine to its phenylalanine, the CDR3 spans 16 amino acids. Of all the DNA, just the CDR3 is kept, 48 bases in frame from base 1. V trim: 6 bases; J trim: 9 bases; unmatched bases: 14.